Many counts were recorded for the clone carrying this TCR beta chain. The antigen is not known. As to time point: blood at routine non-recurrence follow-up after resection. Whole RNA, isolated from tumor, nontumor lung or frozen PBMC, was sequenced without prior sorting. Germline CDR1 MNHNY, CDR2 SVGAGI (reference sequence). This CDR3 has 12 amino acids. The germline V and J ends were trimmed by 2 bases and 3 bases, with 4 bases remaining between them. These data originate in a study of spatial heterogeneity in lung cancer. At the level of the study: The cohort: about 79 early-stage, untreated non-small cell lung cancer patients.

Study conclusions and caveats: Detection of ubiquitous tumor TCRs in blood was higher at resection than follow-up.

Individually, TCR cDNA molecules were each labelled with a unique molecular identifier. TCRdb passed the 5' RACE reads through MiXCR, listing each CDR3 protein once. The repertoire includes 25,000 to 35,000 distinct CDR3 sequences, roughly 5.4% of them detected once, and 20% to 25% sits in the top ten. This sample comprised PBMCs, obtained at follow-up. The sequence was obtained from a female donor with early-stage non-small cell lung cancer. The J gene is TRBJ2-5, the V gene TRBV6-6, with D uncertain. The chain's CDR3 is CASSYNEETQYF. In DNA form, the CDR3 reads TGTGCCAGCAGTTACAATGAAGAGACCCAGTACTTC.